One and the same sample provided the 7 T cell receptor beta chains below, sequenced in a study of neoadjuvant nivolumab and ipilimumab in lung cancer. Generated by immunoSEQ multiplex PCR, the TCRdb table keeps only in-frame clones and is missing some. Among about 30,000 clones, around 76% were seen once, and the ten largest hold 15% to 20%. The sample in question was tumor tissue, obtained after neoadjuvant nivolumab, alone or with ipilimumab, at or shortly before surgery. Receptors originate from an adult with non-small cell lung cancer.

CDR3: CASSLGGRGNYGYTF. CDR3 DNA sequence: TGTGCCAGCAGCTTAGGAGGTCGGGGAAACTATGGCTACACCTTC. This sequence joins TRBV7-8 and TRBJ1-2, with D hard to call. V lost 1 base to trimming and J lost 2 bases, with 11 bases between them. The germline gives CDR1 SGHVS, CDR2 FQNEAQ. The CDR3 consists of 15 residues.

CDR3 coding DNA: TGTGCCAGCAGCTTAGTTGCGGGGGTTACCACAGATACGCAGTATTTT. This sequence encodes CASSLVAGVTTDTQYF. This chain uses TRBV11-2 with TRBJ2-3, with 7 bases lining up with TRBD2. Per germline, CDR1 SGHAT and CDR2 FQNNGV. V trimming: 1 base; J trimming: 2 bases; junction bases outside the gene matches: 6. This CDR3 has 16 amino acids.

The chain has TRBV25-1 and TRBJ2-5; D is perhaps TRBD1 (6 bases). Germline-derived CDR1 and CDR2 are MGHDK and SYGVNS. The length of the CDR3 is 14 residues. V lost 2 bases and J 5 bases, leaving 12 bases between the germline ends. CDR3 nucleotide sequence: TGTGCCAGCAGTGAACACAGGGTAGGGGAGACCCAGTACTTC. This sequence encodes CASSEHRVGETQYF.

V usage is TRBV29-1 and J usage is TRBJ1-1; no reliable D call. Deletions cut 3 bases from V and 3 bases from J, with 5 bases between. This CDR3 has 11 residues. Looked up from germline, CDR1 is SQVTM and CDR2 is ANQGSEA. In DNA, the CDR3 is TGCAGCGTTGACAGCTACACTGAAGCTTTCTTT. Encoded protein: CSVDSYTEAFF.

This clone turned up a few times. The CDR3 is CASSQPAEETQYF. CDR3 coding DNA: TGCGCCAGCAGCCAACCGGCAGAAGAGACCCAGTACTTC. This chain links TRBV4-1 with TRBJ2-5; D is unclear. The V gene lost 2 bases and the J gene lost 3 bases, with 7 bases spanning the gap. Germline lookup yields CDR1 MGHRA and CDR2 YSYEKL. The CDR3 runs 13 residues.

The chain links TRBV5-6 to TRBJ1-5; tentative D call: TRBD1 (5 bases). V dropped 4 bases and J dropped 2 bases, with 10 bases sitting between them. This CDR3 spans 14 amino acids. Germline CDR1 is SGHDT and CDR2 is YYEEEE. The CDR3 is CASSGGWGNQPQHF. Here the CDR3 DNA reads TGTGCCAGCAGCGGGGGTTGGGGCAATCAGCCCCAGCATTTT.

DNA for the CDR3: TGCGCCAGCAGGCAAGGACAGGACGACTCTGGGGCCAACGTCCTGACTTTC. It encodes CASRQGQDDSGANVLTF. This rearrangement joins TRBV10-1 to TRBJ2-6; 7 positions match TRBD1. The V segment lost 6 bases and the J segment 0 bases; nucleotides outside the gene matches: 8. The CDR3 runs to 17 residues. Germline values: CDR1 WNHNN, CDR2 SYGVQD (reference sequence).